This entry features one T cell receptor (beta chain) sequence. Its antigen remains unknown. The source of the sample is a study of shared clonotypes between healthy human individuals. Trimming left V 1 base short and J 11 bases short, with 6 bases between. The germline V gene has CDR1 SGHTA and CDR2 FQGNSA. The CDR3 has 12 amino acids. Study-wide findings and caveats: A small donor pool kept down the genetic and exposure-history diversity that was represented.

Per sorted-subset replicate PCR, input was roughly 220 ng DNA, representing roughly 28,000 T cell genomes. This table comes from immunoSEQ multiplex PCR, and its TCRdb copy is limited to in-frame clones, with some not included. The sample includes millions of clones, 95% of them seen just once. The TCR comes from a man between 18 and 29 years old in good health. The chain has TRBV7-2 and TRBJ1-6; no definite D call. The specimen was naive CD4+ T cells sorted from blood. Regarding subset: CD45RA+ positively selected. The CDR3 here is CASSLVGTPLHF. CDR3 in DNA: TGTGCCAGCAGCTTAGTGGGTACACCCCTCCACTTT.